The 18 T cell receptor beta chains below were found in one sample sequenced in a study of siplizumab effects on memory and regulatory T cells. Repertoires were generated with immunoSEQ multiplex PCR, while TCRdb's copy carries only in-frame clones and drops some. The data hold under 110,000 clones, with 85% to 95% observed a single time. Sequencing input: non-Treg CD4+ T cells sorted from blood. The receptors derive from a human donor in good health.

The chain is built from TRBV10-3 and TRBJ2-2, with 7 bases identical to TRBD2. This CDR3 region has 17 residues. Per the germline V gene, CDR1 is ENHRY and CDR2 is SYGVKD. Unmatched junction bases numbered 6, after V lost 2 bases and J lost 0 bases. The CDR3 is CAISEAGGGTNTGELFF. CDR3 sequence (DNA): TGTGCCATCAGTGAGGCCGGGGGAGGGACGAACACCGGGGAGCTGTTTTTT.

This clone was recorded only once. The rearrangement joins TRBV29-1 to TRBJ2-3; D possibly corresponds to TRBD2 (5 bases). In germline, CDR1 is SQVTM, CDR2 ANQGSEA. CDR3 length: 13 residues. V shed 3 bases and J shed 4 bases, with 11 bases lying between them. For the CDR3, the DNA is TGCAGCGTTGAGCGGAGGCAAGCAGATACGCAGTATTTT. Protein product: CSVERRQADTQYF.

A few counts support this clone. This sequence joins TRBV7-2 and TRBJ1-3, with TRBD1 matching 9 bases. Trimming took 5 bases from V and 4 from J; bases not matched to a gene: 3. The CDR3 sequence is 14 residues long. In germline, CDR1 is SGHTA, CDR2 FQGNSA. CDR3 residues: CASSRQGVGNTIYF. CDR3 DNA: TGTGCCAGCAGCCGACAGGGGGTAGGAAACACCATATATTTT.

CDR3 in amino acids: CASSGPGQGGYGYTF. CDR3 sequence (DNA): TGTGCCAGCAGCGGTCCGGGACAGGGAGGCTATGGCTACACCTTC. The chain employs TRBV9 and TRBJ1-2, with 9 bases that match TRBD1. V lost 3 bases and J lost 4; bases outside the gene matches: 7. The V gene's germline CDR1 is SGDLS and CDR2 YYNGEE. This CDR3 has 15 residues.

This clone was detected only once. V gene TRBV6-5 combines with J gene TRBJ2-5; D unresolved. The ends were cut back, 5 bases at V and 5 bases at J, with 6 bases in the middle. This CDR3 is 11 amino acids long. Germline CDR1 reads MNHEY; CDR2 reads SVGAGI. As DNA, the CDR3 is TGTGCCAGCAGTGGTTTGGAGACCCAGTACTTC. Translation gives CASSGLETQYF.

The chain recombines TRBV19 with TRBJ1-5, with D perhaps matching TRBD1 (5 bases). Deletions cut 8 bases from V and 3 bases from J, with 11 bases between. Germline CDR1 reads LNHDA; CDR2 reads SQIVND (reference sequence). There are 13 residues in the CDR3. The CDR3 loop reads CASSIGANQPQHF. For the CDR3, the DNA is TGTGCCAGTTCTATAGGGGCCAATCAGCCCCAGCATTTT.

This rearrangement joins TRBV7-3 to TRBJ2-3; 14 bases map to TRBD2. The CDR3 runs 16 residues. Germline lookup yields CDR1 SGHTA and CDR2 FQGTGA. Losses at the gene ends were 3 bases for V and 5 bases for J; bases not matched to a gene: 4. CDR3 sequence: CASSLGLAGAQDTQYF. In DNA, the CDR3 is TGTGCCAGCAGCTTGGGACTAGCGGGAGCACAAGATACGCAGTATTTT.

This chain connects TRBV19 to TRBJ2-3, with TRBD1 matching over 7 bases. Germline values: CDR1 LNHDA, CDR2 SQIVND (reference sequence). Trimming took 5 bases from V and 0 from J; bases not matched to a gene: 8. This CDR3 spans 16 amino acids. CDR3 nucleotides: TGTGCCAGTAGTGGAGACAGGGCCTCTAGCACAGATACGCAGTATTTT. Its protein is CASSGDRASSTDTQYF.

The chain couples TRBV6-1 to TRBJ2-5; 7 bases line up with TRBD2. From germline, CDR1 is MNHNS and CDR2 SASEGT. V shed 5 bases, J shed 7 bases, and the junction held 10 bases outside the gene matches. The length of the CDR3 is 14 residues. CDR3: CASSRLGGEGTQYF. The CDR3 bases are TGTGCCAGCAGTAGGCTTGGGGGGGAGGGGACCCAGTACTTC.

This clone was observed a single time. The chain is built from TRBV10-2 and TRBJ1-5; D is ambiguous. There are 14 residues in the CDR3. Trimming removed 3 bases at V and 2 bases at J, with 8 bases between. Germline CDR1 WSHSY, CDR2 SAAADI. The DNA of the CDR3 is TGCGCCAGCAGTGAAAATAACCGCAATCAGCCCCAGCATTTT. This translates into CASSENNRNQPQHF.

In this sample, this clone turned up once. Here the CDR3 reads CAIEPSGGGNEQFF. CDR3 DNA: TGTGCCATTGAACCCTCGGGGGGGGGTAATGAGCAGTTCTTC. The rearrangement joins TRBV10-3 to TRBJ2-1; 8 positions match TRBD2. V lost 9 bases to trimming and J lost 7 bases; unmatched junction nucleotides: 11. Germline assignment: CDR1 ENHRY and CDR2 SYGVKD. The CDR3 loop spans 14 amino acids.

The V call is TRBV7-8, the J call TRBJ2-1; 9 bases line up with TRBD2. The trim removed 3 bases at V and 8 bases at J, leaving 2 bases unmatched. CDR3 length: 13 residues. Germline values: CDR1 SGHVS, CDR2 FQNEAQ. CDR3 in amino acids: CASSLQREDEQFF. In DNA form, the CDR3 reads TGTGCCAGCAGCTTGCAGCGGGAGGATGAGCAGTTCTTC.

The CDR3 DNA is TGTGCCAGTAACACCCTCTACGAGCAGTACTTC. Translating it yields CASNTLYEQYF. The chain is built from TRBV19 and TRBJ2-7, with D unresolved. Trimming removed 7 bases from V and 3 bases from J, with 7 bases in between. CDR3 length equals 11 residues. Germline CDR1 reads LNHDA; CDR2 reads SQIVND (reference sequence).

V and J are TRBV20-1 and TRBJ2-5; D is ambiguous. CDR1 is DFQATT, CDR2 SNEGSKA, per germline (reference sequence). Trimming pared 7 bases from V and 3 bases from J, leaving 6 bases between. The CDR3 contains 10 residues. The CDR3 here is CSVRKETQYF. CDR3 coding DNA: TGCAGTGTTAGGAAAGAGACCCAGTACTTC.

The rearrangement links TRBV4-3 to TRBJ2-5; D is ambiguous. The ends were cut back, 2 bases at V and 5 bases at J, with 18 bases in the middle. Looked up from germline, CDR1 is LGHNA and CDR2 is YSLEER. The length of the CDR3 is 16 residues. This CDR3 is CASSQTNSYGRETQYF. CDR3 in DNA: TGCGCCAGCAGCCAAACTAATTCGTACGGTAGGGAGACCCAGTACTTC.

The chain uses TRBV27 and TRBJ2-2; no reliable D call. CDR1 is MNHEY and CDR2 is SMNVEV in the germline V gene (reference sequence). The CDR3 sequence is 13 residues long. V lost 5 bases and J lost 5, with 9 bases in between. CDR3 sequence: CASSIWGTGELFF. For the CDR3, the DNA is TGTGCCAGCAGTATCTGGGGAACCGGGGAGCTGTTTTTT.

The rearrangement joins TRBV5-6 to TRBJ2-1; 8 nucleotides agree with TRBD2. The CDR3 is 15 amino acids. CDR1 and CDR2 (germline): SGHDT, YYEEEE. The junction had 7 bases not matched to a gene; V was cut back by 1 base and J by 7 bases. For the CDR3, the DNA is TGTGCCAGCAGCTTGAGGCAGCGGGAGAGAAATGAGCAGTTCTTC. Its protein product is CASSLRQRERNEQFF.

The chain couples TRBV28 to TRBJ2-4; unclear D gene. CDR1 is MDHEN and CDR2 is SYDVKM in the germline V gene. The V gene lost 1 base and the J gene lost 13 bases, with 8 bases spanning the gap. This CDR3 region has 11 residues. CDR3 amino acids: CASSLSGEQYF. CDR3 in DNA: TGTGCCAGCAGTTTATCGGGTGAGCAGTACTTC.